The present entry profiles one T cell receptor (beta chain) with its context. The germline V and J ends were trimmed by 4 bases and 4 bases, with 12 bases remaining between them. Germline CDR1 reads SGHNT; CDR2 reads YYREEE (reference sequence). The CDR3 contains 13 residues. The sample originates from a study of technical replicates of blood from a few donors. This table comes from immunoSEQ multiplex PCR, and its TCRdb copy is limited to in-frame clones, with some not included. The table shows about 81,000 clones, with more than 90% occurring only once. Source material: T cells isolated from PBMCs. The chain has TRBV5-4 and TRBJ2-7; tentatively, D is TRBD1 (6 bases). The clonotype comes from a human donor in good health. CDR3 nucleotide sequence: TGTGCCAGCAGCGTACAGGGTTCGTACGAGCAGTACTTC. This gives the protein CASSVQGSYEQYF.